This paragraph covers one T cell receptor (beta chain) sequence. The antigen it binds to is not known. The input lacks base qualities; no much larger clone sits a single base away. Using the deep immunoSEQ assay, multiplex PCR amplified TCR CDR3 regions from genomic DNA. Extracted genomic DNA from each cell subset was distributed evenly across all wells of several immunoSEQ 96-well plates, and each plate was treated as a replicate. Each replicate PCR for sorted subsets received 200 ng genomic DNA, equal to 30,000 or so T cell genomes. The purified libraries were quantified using a Qubit 3.0 fluorometer, sized with a Bioanalyzer 2100, and then quantified again using the KAPA Library Quantification kit. A separate single-read 150-cycle Illumina NextSeq 550 flow cell was used to sequence each immunoSEQ 96-well plate. The authors processed their data as follows. Because only junctional sequences without quality scores were contained in the immunoSEQ output, filtering matching that applied to full-length reads could not be performed. Sequences were annotated with PyIR, a Python wrapper for IgBLAST v1.9, using IMGT germline references to assign V/J genes and CDR3. Reads were filtered out if the reads had weak V/J assignments (E-value above 1e-6), no CDR3, stop codons, out-of-frame junctions, or ambiguous translated residues. V3J clonotypes were defined by identical inferred V gene, J gene, and CDR3 amino acid sequence. To compute the percentage overlap between repertoires, the number of shared unique clonotypes was divided by the size of the smaller repertoire. Repertoire richness was assessed with RTK rarefaction, the Chao1 estimator, and Recon v2.1 estimates of unobserved clonotypes. OLGA was used to compute generation probabilities for all TCRbeta clonotypes that the gDNA method yielded from a few donors. The source is immuneACCESS, and TCRdb retained only in-frame sequences with V and J called. Part of the clones is not carried over; for the studies checked, unresolved V genes explain less than half of this, and the remainder is unexplained. The V and J calls and the clone size are those of that table, but D and trimming were determined from the DNA. For this sample the table gives a few million clones, of which roughly 95% were detected only once. The ten largest clones represent about 1.7% of the sample.

The data stem from a study of shared clonotypes between healthy human individuals (dated by TCRdb to the early 2020s). In the study overall: Three men and a couple of women, aged 18 to 49 years, made up the cohort. Per donor, leukapheresis produced somewhere between about 0.85 and 8.9 billion PBMCs. To estimate repertoire size and how much clonotypes are shared between individuals, the study performed deep sequencing of blood TCR repertoires from about five healthy adults. To increase sequencing depth and limit assay-specific biases, different laboratories used diverse techniques to prepare libraries and sequence TCR repertoires. For each donor, three plates each were used for CD4 naive and CD4 memory, two plates were used for CD8 naive, and one plate was used for CD8 memory.

CD8 naive samples were CD45RO-negative cells positively selected for CCR7, giving a CD45RA+CCR7+ population that excluded TemRA cells. The donors were healthy, HIV-negative adults who had no recently reported acute infections or vaccinations. Every donor was a Caucasian adult living in Nashville, Tennessee, USA. Blood was obtained by leukapheresis, after which PBMCs were separated by Ficoll-Histopaque density gradient centrifugation and cryopreserved in liquid nitrogen vapor phase. Analytical flow cytometry was used to check the purity and quantity of every magnetically sorted T cell population. Genomic DNA was isolated from each sorted fraction and quantified by UV absorbance on a Nanodrop 2000c. On the study overall, not on this receptor specifically: When several donors were compared, the shared fraction of clonotypes was around 5% for naive CD4, 3.5% to 4% for naive CD8, roughly 2.5% for memory CD4, and roughly 0.4% for memory CD8. Incomplete sequencing was indicated by rarefaction of sorted-subset datasets, despite the large sequencing depth. Pairwise subsampling led to the expectation that sequencing depth would affect the degree of clonotype sharing among donors. Naive subsets generally had larger estimated clonotype richness than memory subsets. Clonotypes shared by all four sorted-subset donors showed higher generation probabilities than non-shared clonotypes. Sampling was limited to blood, and TCR repertoires in tissue likely differ from TCR repertoires in blood. The genetic and exposure-history diversity represented was limited by the small number of donors.

This clonotype originated in a man between 18 and 35 years old in good health. Some clones in this sample may be carry-over from other donors' samples. Sample: naive CD8+ T cells from PBMCs. The sample's cell subset or site label, in plain terms: CD45RA+CCR7+.

The CDR3 is CSAGPGQSYNEQFF. In nucleotide form, the sequence is TGCAGCGCCGGACCGGGACAGTCCTACAATGAGCAGTTCTTC. The V gene is TRBV29-1 and the J gene is TRBJ2-1; 7 bases in the middle match TRBD1. According to the germline V gene, CDR1 reads SQVTM and CDR2 reads ANQGSEA. V lost 7 bases and J lost 1 base, and the count of bases not matched to a germline gene is 7. There are 14 amino acids in the CDR3, from cysteine to phenylalanine inclusive. Only CDR3 DNA remains: 42 bases, in frame from the first base.